One sample yielded the 14 T cell receptor beta chains listed below, sequenced in a study of blood T cell repertoires in COVID-19. The data were produced by immunoSEQ multiplex PCR, yet TCRdb's version contains in-frame clones alone and is incomplete. This repertoire shows under 150,000 clones, around 89% found once; its top ten account for 1.2%. Sequenced: PBMCs or T cells enriched from blood (not recorded which). The receptors here all came from a woman aged 30 to 39 with acute COVID-19.

This clone appeared a single time. The chain employs TRBV6-5 and TRBJ1-1; D uncertain. The V gene lost 4 bases and the J gene lost 7 bases, with 7 bases spanning the gap. CDR3 size: 11 residues. Germline V CDR1 and CDR2: MNHEY, SVGAGI. As DNA, the CDR3 is TGTGCCAGCAGTTGGGGAGGTGAAGCTTTCTTT. It encodes CASSWGGEAFF.

The chain carries TRBV5-1 and TRBJ2-1, with a weak D call TRBD2 (5 bases). Germline V gene data show CDR1 as SGHRS and CDR2 as YFSETQ. Trimming took 4 bases from V and 5 from J, leaving 16 bases between them. The CDR3 sequence is 15 residues long. In nucleotides, the CDR3 is TGCGCCAGCAGCCAGACTACTTTAGTACACAATGAGCAGTTCTTC. This translates into CASSQTTLVHNEQFF.

The chain has TRBV28 and TRBJ2-7; 9 nucleotides agree with TRBD1. This CDR3 is 17 amino acids long. V lost 0 bases, J lost 7 bases, and 13 bases stayed unmatched. In germline, CDR1 is MDHEN, CDR2 SYDVKM. The DNA of the CDR3 is TGTGCCAGCAGTTTATGGGGTTCGGGGACAGGGTTTTTAGAGCAGTACTTC. The encoded protein is CASSLWGSGTGFLEQYF.

The chain carries TRBV5-1 and TRBJ2-2, with 8 nucleotides matching TRBD2. Germline assignment: CDR1 SGHRS and CDR2 YFSETQ. The CDR3 covers 14 residues. V lost 7 bases and J lost 1; bases outside the gene matches: 3. The chain's CDR3 is CASGSGRNTGELFF. The CDR3, as DNA: TGCGCCAGCGGGAGCGGGAGGAACACCGGGGAGCTGTTTTTT.

The chain couples TRBV30 to TRBJ2-7, with a tentative D call TRBD1 (6 bases). V shed 1 base and J shed 7 bases, with 11 bases lying between them. Per the germline V gene, CDR1 is GTSNPN and CDR2 is SVGIG (reference sequence). The CDR3 covers 12 residues. The CDR3 reads CAWSGQVLEQYF. The CDR3, as DNA: TGTGCCTGGAGTGGACAGGTCCTTGAGCAGTACTTC.

This clone was seen just once. The V and J genes are TRBV9 and TRBJ1-1, with 8 nucleotides matching TRBD1. There are 12 residues in the CDR3. V lost 3 bases and J lost 8; bases outside the gene matches: 3. Germline assignment: CDR1 SGDLS and CDR2 YYNGEE. This chain's CDR3 is CASSATGEEAFF. The CDR3 nucleotides are TGTGCCAGCAGCGCGACAGGGGAGGAAGCTTTCTTT.

V and J are TRBV2 and TRBJ2-1, with D possibly TRBD1 on 8 matching bases. Germline V gene sequence: CDR1 SNHLY, CDR2 FYNNEI. The CDR3 length is 17 residues. V lost 4 bases to trimming and J lost 3 bases, with 19 bases between them. The CDR3 nucleotides are TGTGCCAGCAGTGTGTTGCACAGGGGGGGCGACTACAATGAGCAGTTCTTC. Residues: CASSVLHRGGDYNEQFF.

The rearrangement uses TRBV28 and TRBJ1-1; tentative D call: TRBD1 (5 bases). The CDR3 sequence is 17 residues long. Germline V lookup: CDR1 MDHEN, CDR2 SYDVKM. V dropped 6 bases and J dropped 1 base, with 21 bases sitting between them. The CDR3 here is CASSLPDSAPQNTEAFF. Here the CDR3 DNA reads TGTGCCAGCAGCCTTCCTGACAGTGCTCCTCAGAACACTGAAGCTTTCTTT.

This clone appeared many times. V and J are TRBV19 and TRBJ2-7; 15 bases are shared with TRBD2. V dropped 5 bases and J dropped 5; count of bases not matched to a gene: 7. This CDR3 has 16 amino acids. Germline assignment: CDR1 LNHDA and CDR2 SQIVND (reference sequence). DNA of the CDR3: TGTGCCAGTAGTCCCTGGACTAGCGGGAGGGTGAACGAGCAGTACTTC. Its translation: CASSPWTSGRVNEQYF.

V and J are TRBV5-4 and TRBJ2-7; 7 nucleotides line up with TRBD1. The junction had 13 bases not matched to a gene; V was cut back by 4 bases and J by 3 bases. Germline assignment: CDR1 SGHNT and CDR2 YYREEE (reference sequence). This CDR3 contains 16 residues. This CDR3 is CASSQEDMDRNYEQYF. DNA of the CDR3: TGTGCCAGCAGCCAGGAGGATATGGACAGGAACTACGAGCAGTACTTC.

The J gene is TRBJ2-5, the V gene TRBV2, with 7 nucleotides matching TRBD1. The V segment lost 6 bases and the J segment 1 base; nucleotides outside the gene matches: 2. The CDR3 loop spans 13 amino acids. Looked up from germline, CDR1 is SNHLY and CDR2 is FYNNEI. CDR3 amino acids: CASSGDSQETQYF. CDR3 DNA sequence: TGTGCCAGCAGCGGGGACAGCCAAGAGACCCAGTACTTC.

The chain is built from TRBV9 and TRBJ2-2, with 9 bases that match TRBD2. V dropped 2 bases and J dropped 6; count of bases not matched to a gene: 11. From germline, CDR1 is SGDLS and CDR2 YYNGEE. The CDR3 sequence is 17 residues long. The CDR3 region is CASSVGSSGSKAGELFF. In DNA, the CDR3 is TGTGCCAGCAGCGTTGGAAGTAGCGGGAGTAAGGCCGGGGAGCTGTTTTTT.

The chain links TRBV30 to TRBJ1-2; maybe TRBD1 (6 bases). CDR3 length equals 17 residues. The V gene lost 0 bases and the J gene lost 4 bases, with 21 bases spanning the gap. Germline loops: CDR1 GTSNPN, CDR2 SVGIG (reference sequence). The CDR3 DNA reads as TGTGCCTGGAGTGTGGATGGACAGTTCCTATTATCCTATGGCTACACCTTC. This gives the protein CAWSVDGQFLLSYGYTF.

The V and J genes are TRBV6-4 and TRBJ2-1, with 10 bases matching TRBD2. Trimming at V came to 6 bases and at J to 5 bases, leaving 7 bases not matched to a gene. Germline values: CDR1 MRHNA, CDR2 SNTAGT. This CDR3 comprises 15 residues. The CDR3 bases are TGTGCCAGCAGGGCACTAGCGGGACTTAACAATGAGCAGTTCTTC. Translating it yields CASRALAGLNNEQFF.